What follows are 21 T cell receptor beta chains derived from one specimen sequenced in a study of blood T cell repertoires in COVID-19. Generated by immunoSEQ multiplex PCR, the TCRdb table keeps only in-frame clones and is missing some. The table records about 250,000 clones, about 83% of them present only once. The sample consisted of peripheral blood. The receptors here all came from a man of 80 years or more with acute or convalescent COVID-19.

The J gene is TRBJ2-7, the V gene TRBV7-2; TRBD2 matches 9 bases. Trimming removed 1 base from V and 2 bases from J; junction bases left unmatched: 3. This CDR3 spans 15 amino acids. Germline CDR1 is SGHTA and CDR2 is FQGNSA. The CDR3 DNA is TGTGCCAGCAGCTTAGTTGGGACTAGCCCCTACGAGCAGTACTTC. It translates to CASSLVGTSPYEQYF.

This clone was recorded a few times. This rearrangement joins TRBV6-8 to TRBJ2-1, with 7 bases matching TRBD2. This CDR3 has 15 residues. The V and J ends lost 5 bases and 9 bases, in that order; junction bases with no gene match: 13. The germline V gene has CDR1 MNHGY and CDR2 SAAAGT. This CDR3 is CASSIIRGEIGEQFF. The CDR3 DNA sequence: TGTGCCAGCAGTATCATCCGGGGGGAAATTGGTGAGCAGTTCTTC.

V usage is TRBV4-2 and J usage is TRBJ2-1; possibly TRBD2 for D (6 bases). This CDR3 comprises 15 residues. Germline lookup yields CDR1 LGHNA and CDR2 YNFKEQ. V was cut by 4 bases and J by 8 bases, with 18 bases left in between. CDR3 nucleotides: TGTGCCAGCAGCCCCCCGGGACTCTACGGGGATGAGCAGTTCTTC. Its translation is CASSPPGLYGDEQFF.

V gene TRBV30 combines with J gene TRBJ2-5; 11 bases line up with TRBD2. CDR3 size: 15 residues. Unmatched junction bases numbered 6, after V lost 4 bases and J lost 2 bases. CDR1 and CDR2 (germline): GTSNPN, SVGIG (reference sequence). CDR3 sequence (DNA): TGTGCCTGGAAAACGGGACTAGCGGAACAAGAGACCCAGTACTTC. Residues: CAWKTGLAEQETQYF.

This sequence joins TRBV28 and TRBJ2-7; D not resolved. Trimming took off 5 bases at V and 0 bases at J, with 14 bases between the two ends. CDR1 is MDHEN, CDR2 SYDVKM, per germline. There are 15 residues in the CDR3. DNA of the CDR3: TGTGCCAGCAGTGCTGGTGCGTTAAGCTCCTACGAGCAGTACTTC. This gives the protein CASSAGALSSYEQYF.

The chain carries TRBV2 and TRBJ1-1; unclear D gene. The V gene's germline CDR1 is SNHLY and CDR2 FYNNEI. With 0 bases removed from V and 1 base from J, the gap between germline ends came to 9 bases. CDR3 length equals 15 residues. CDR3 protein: CASSEALRGNTEAFF. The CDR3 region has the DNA TGTGCCAGCAGTGAAGCGCTTCGGGGGAACACTGAAGCTTTCTTT.

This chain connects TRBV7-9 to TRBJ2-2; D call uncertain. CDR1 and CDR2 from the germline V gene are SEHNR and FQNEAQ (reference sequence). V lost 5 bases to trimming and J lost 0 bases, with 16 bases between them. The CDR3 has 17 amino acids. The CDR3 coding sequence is TGTGCCAGCAGCAACCCCCCTAGGCTAACGAACACCGGGGAGCTGTTTTTT. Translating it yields CASSNPPRLTNTGELFF.

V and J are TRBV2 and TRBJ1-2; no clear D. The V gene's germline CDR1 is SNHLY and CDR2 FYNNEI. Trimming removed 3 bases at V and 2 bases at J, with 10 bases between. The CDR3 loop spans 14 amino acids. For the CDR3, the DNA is TGTGCCAGCAGTGATGCAGGAATAAACTATGGCTACACCTTC. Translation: CASSDAGINYGYTF. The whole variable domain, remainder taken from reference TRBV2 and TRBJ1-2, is EPEVTQTPSHQVTQMGQEVILRCVPISNHLYFYWYRQILGQKVEFLVSFYNNEISEKSEIFDDQFSVERPDGSNFTLKIRSTKLEDSAMYFCASSDAGINYGYTFGSGTRLTVV.

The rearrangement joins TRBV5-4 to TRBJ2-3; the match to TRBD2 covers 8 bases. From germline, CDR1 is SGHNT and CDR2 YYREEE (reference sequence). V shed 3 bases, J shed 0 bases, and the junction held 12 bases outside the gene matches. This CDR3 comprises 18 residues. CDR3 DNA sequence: TGTGCCAGCAGCTCAATCGGTGGTAGCGGGGTAAGCACAGATACGCAGTATTTT. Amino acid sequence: CASSSIGGSGVSTDTQYF. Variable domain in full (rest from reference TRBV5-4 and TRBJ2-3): ETGVTQSPTHLIKTRGQQVTLRCSSQSGHNTVSWYQQALGQGPQFIFQYYREEENGRGNFPPRFSGLQFPNYSSELNVNALELDDSALYLCASSSIGGSGVSTDTQYFGPGTRLTVL.

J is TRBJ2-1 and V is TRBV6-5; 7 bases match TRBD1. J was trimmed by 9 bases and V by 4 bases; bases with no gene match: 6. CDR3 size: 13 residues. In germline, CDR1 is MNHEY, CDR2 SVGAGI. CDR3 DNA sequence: TGTGCCAGCAGTTTCACAGGGGCCCCTGAGCAGTTCTTC. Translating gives CASSFTGAPEQFF.

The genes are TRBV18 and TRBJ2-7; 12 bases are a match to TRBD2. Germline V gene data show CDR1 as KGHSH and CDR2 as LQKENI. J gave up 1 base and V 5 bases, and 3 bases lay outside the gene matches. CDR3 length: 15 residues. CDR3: CASSSGTSGSYEQYF. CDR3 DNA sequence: TGTGCCAGCTCATCAGGGACTAGCGGGTCCTACGAGCAGTACTTC.

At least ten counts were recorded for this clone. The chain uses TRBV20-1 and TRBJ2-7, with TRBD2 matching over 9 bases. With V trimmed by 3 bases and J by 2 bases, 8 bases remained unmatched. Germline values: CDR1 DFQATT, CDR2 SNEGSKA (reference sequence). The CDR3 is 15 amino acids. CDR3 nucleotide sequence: TGCAGTGCTAGTTGGGCTAGCGGGAAGACCTACGAGCAGTACTTC. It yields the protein CSASWASGKTYEQYF.

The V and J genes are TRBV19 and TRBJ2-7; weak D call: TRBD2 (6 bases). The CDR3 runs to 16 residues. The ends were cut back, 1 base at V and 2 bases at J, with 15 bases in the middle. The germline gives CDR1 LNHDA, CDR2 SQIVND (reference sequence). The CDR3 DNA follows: TGTGCCAGTAGTATAGGGAATAGCGGTCTACCCTACGAGCAGTACTTC. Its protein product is CASSIGNSGLPYEQYF.

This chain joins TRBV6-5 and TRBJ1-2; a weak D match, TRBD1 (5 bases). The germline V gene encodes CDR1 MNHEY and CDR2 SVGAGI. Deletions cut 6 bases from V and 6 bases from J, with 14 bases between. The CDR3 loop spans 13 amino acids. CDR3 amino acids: CASRATQGHGYTF. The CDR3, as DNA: TGTGCCAGCAGGGCGACGCAGGGCCATGGCTACACCTTC.

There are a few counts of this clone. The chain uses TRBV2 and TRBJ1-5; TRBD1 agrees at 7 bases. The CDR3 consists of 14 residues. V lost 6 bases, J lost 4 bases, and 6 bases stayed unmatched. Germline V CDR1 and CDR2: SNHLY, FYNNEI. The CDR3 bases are TGTGCCAGCAGCGCCGGGACAGCTAATCAGCCCCAGCATTTT. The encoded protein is CASSAGTANQPQHF.

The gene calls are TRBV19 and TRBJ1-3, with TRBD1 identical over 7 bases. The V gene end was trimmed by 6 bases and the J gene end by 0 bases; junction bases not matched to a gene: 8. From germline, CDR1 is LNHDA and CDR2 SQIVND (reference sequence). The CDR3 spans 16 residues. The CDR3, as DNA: TGTGCCAGTAGATCCCCACGGACAGGCTCTGGAAACACCATATATTTT. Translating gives CASRSPRTGSGNTIYF.

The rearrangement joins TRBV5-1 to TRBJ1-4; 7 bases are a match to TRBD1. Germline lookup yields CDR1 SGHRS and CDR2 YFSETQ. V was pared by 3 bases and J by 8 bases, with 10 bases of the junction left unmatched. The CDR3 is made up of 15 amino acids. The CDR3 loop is CASSSGGLGREKLFF. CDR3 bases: TGCGCCAGCAGCTCAGGGGGGTTGGGCAGAGAAAAACTGTTTTTT.

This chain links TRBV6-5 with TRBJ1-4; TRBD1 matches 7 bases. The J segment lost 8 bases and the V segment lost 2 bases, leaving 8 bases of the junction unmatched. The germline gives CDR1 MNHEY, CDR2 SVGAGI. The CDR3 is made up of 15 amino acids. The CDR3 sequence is CASSYVGGAWEKLFF. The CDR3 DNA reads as TGTGCCAGCAGTTACGTAGGGGGCGCGTGGGAAAAACTGTTTTTT.

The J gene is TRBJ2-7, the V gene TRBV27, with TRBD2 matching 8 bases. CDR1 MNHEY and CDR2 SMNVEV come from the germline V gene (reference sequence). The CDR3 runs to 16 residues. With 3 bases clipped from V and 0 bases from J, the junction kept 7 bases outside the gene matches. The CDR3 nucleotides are TGTGCCAGCAGTTTCATCGGCGGGGGGCTCTCCTACGAGCAGTACTTC. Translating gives CASSFIGGGLSYEQYF.

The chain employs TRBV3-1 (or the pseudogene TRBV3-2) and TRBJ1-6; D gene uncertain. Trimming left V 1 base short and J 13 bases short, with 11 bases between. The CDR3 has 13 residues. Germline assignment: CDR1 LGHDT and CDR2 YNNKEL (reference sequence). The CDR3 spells CASSQGGGRPLHF. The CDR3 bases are TGTGCCAGCAGCCAAGGTGGCGGAAGGCCCCTCCACTTT.

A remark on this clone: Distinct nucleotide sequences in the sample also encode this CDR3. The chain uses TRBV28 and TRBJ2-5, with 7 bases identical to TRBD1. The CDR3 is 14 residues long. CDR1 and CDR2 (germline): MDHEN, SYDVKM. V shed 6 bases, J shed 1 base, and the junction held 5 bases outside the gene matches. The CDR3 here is CASRRTGSQETQYF. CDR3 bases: TGTGCCAGCAGAAGGACAGGAAGCCAAGAGACCCAGTACTTC.